Following are 21 T cell receptor beta chains from one sample sequenced in a study of beta chain features in type 1 diabetes. Expressed TCRB transcripts were sequenced because the entire RNA isolate underwent reverse transcription. Method: immunoSEQ multiplex PCR; TCRdb's copy keeps in-frame clones and lacks some. The repertoire holds 250,000 to 350,000 clones, roughly an eighth seen once, with more than 0.015% in the top ten. Their antigens are not known. General study findings and limits: In every one of the four CD4+ subsets, TCRB CDR3s were moderately but significantly shorter in Type 1 diabetes patients.

The sample was naive CD4+ T cells from blood. Receptor source: a young man with type 1 diabetes.

This clone was detected a few times. The chain links TRBV19 to TRBJ2-7; 8 bases map to TRBD1. The trim removed 7 bases at V and 0 bases at J, leaving 8 bases unmatched. This CDR3 is built from 15 residues. In germline, CDR1 is LNHDA, CDR2 SQIVND (reference sequence). CDR3 sequence reads: CASTLGTGSSYEQYF. Here the CDR3 DNA reads TGTGCCAGTACCTTAGGGACAGGAAGCTCCTACGAGCAGTACTTC.

The chain joins TRBV28 to TRBJ1-2; 8 bases align to TRBD1. V was clipped by 6 bases and J by 2 bases; unmatched bases: 8. There are 15 residues in the CDR3. Germline V gives CDR1 MDHEN, CDR2 SYDVKM. CDR3 sequence reads: CASSRGQAINYGYTF. CDR3 coding DNA: TGTGCCAGCAGCAGGGGACAGGCGATCAACTATGGCTACACCTTC.

The table lists this clone with a few counts. The chain combines TRBV6-5 with TRBJ1-2; unclear D gene. Germline V gives CDR1 MNHEY, CDR2 SVGAGI. The CDR3 extends over 12 amino acids. Trimming cost V 4 bases and J 6 bases, with 9 bases left between them. The CDR3 region has the DNA TGTGCCAGCAGTTCCCAAGCGCATGGCTACACCTTC. Protein sequence: CASSSQAHGYTF.

The rearrangement uses TRBV28 and TRBJ1-3, with a possible D match to TRBD1 (5 bases). V lost 7 bases, J lost 3 bases, and 13 bases lay in between. The CDR3 runs 14 residues. The germline CDR1 and CDR2 sequences are MDHEN and SYDVKM. The CDR3 loop is CASKLPGVGNTIYF. The CDR3 coding sequence is TGTGCCAGCAAACTCCCGGGGGTTGGAAACACCATATATTTT.

This chain uses TRBV14 with TRBJ1-1, with 7 bases matching TRBD1. Germline loops: CDR1 SGHDN, CDR2 FVKESK. The CDR3 has 14 residues. After removal of 5 bases from V and 5 bases from J, the junction contained 8 bases not matched to a gene. As DNA, the CDR3 is TGTGCCAGCAGCTTCCTGGGACAGCAAACTGAAGCTTTCTTT. Amino acids: CASSFLGQQTEAFF.

This clone was found a few times. The genes are TRBV6-6 and TRBJ2-1, with D maybe TRBD1 (5 bases). Germline loops: CDR1 MNHNY, CDR2 SVGAGI (reference sequence). The CDR3 is 13 amino acids. V lost 10 bases, J lost 9 bases, and 19 bases lay in between. The CDR3, as DNA: TGTGCCACCTGCTATGGGGCGGTCGTTGAGCAGTTCTTC. Protein product: CATCYGAVVEQFF.

This clone was observed a few times. The chain joins TRBV7-9 to TRBJ1-1, with 9 positions matching TRBD1. Unmatched junction bases numbered 10, after V lost 5 bases and J lost 6 bases. Germline-derived CDR1 and CDR2 are SEHNR and FQNEAQ (reference sequence). The length of the CDR3 is 15 residues. CDR3 residues: CASSNGQGLTPEAFF. For the CDR3, the DNA is TGTGCCAGCAGCAACGGACAGGGGTTGACCCCTGAAGCTTTCTTT.

The rearrangement joins TRBV5-5 to TRBJ2-1; 11 bases are a match to TRBD2. The CDR3 is 15 amino acids. V was clipped by 0 bases and J by 4 bases; unmatched bases: 0. Germline CDR1 SGHKS, CDR2 YYEKEE (reference sequence). The CDR3 DNA reads TGTGCCAGCAGCTTGGGACTAGCGGGATACAATGAGCAGTTCTTC. It translates to CASSLGLAGYNEQFF.

This clone has a handful of counts. J is TRBJ2-5 and V is TRBV9; TRBD2 is a possible D gene (6 bases). Germline V lookup: CDR1 SGDLS, CDR2 YYNGEE. Between the trimmed V and J ends, which lost 2 bases and 5 bases, there was a span of 13 bases. The length of the CDR3 is 14 residues. CDR3 coding DNA: TGTGCCAGCAGCGTCCTCGGGAGCAGCGAGACCCAGTACTTC. This codes for CASSVLGSSETQYF.

The chain employs TRBV29-1 and TRBJ2-1; the match to TRBD1 covers 8 bases. Germline lookup yields CDR1 SQVTM and CDR2 ANQGSEA. The V segment lost 6 bases and the J segment 5 bases; nucleotides outside the gene matches: 9. The CDR3 loop spans 14 amino acids. The CDR3 loop reads CSVRKQGVHNEQFF. CDR3 DNA: TGCAGCGTGCGGAAACAGGGGGTACACAATGAGCAGTTCTTC.

This sequence joins TRBV6-5 and TRBJ1-2; 7 bases map to TRBD1. The CDR3 consists of 15 residues. The V and J ends lost 5 bases and 0 bases, in that order; junction bases with no gene match: 6. In germline, CDR1 is MNHEY, CDR2 SVGAGI. This chain's CDR3 is CASSTTGTANYGYTF. The CDR3 region has the DNA TGTGCCAGCAGTACGACCGGGACAGCTAACTATGGCTACACCTTC.

A few counts support this clone. V is TRBV18 and J is TRBJ1-5; tentatively, D is TRBD1 (5 bases). The CDR3 consists of 14 residues. Germline CDR1 and CDR2: KGHSH and LQKENI. V lost 2 bases, J lost 7 bases, and 12 bases lay in between. CDR3 residues: CASSPAGVDQPQHF. Written as DNA, the CDR3 is TGTGCCAGCTCACCAGCGGGGGTCGACCAGCCCCAGCATTTT.

The chain combines TRBV7-2 with TRBJ2-7, with 15 bases lining up with TRBD2. J gave up 3 bases and V 5 bases, and 2 bases lay outside the gene matches. The CDR3 contains 15 residues. Germline CDR1 SGHTA, CDR2 FQGNSA. The CDR3 spells CASSPGLAGGYEQYF. The CDR3 region has the DNA TGTGCCAGCAGCCCGGGACTAGCGGGGGGCTACGAGCAGTACTTC. The whole variable domain, remainder taken from reference TRBV7-2 and TRBJ2-7, is GAGVSQSPSNKVTEKGKDVELRCDPISGHTALYWYRQSLGQGLEFLIYFQGNSAPDKSGLPSDRFSAERTGGSVSTLTIQRTQQEDSAVYLCASSPGLAGGYEQYFGPGTRLTVT.

With regard to this clone: Other DNA sequences within the sample encode an identical CDR3. V gene TRBV28 combines with J gene TRBJ2-5; no clear D. The DNA end is a closer match to TRBJ2-7, so the J assignment may be wrong. CDR1 and CDR2 (germline): MDHEN, SYDVKM. The CDR3 contains 11 residues. The CDR3 loop reads CASSSPYEQYF. The CDR3 DNA reads TGTGCCAGCAGTTCCCCCTACGAGCAGTACTTC.

The gene calls are TRBV30 and TRBJ2-7; the D gene is possibly TRBD2 (6 bases). The CDR3 consists of 15 residues. The V end was cut by 3 bases, the J end by 2 bases, with 17 bases between. Looked up from germline, CDR1 is GTSNPN and CDR2 is SVGIG (reference sequence). CDR3 loop: CAWSPRSGWTYEQYF. In DNA, the CDR3 is TGTGCCTGGAGCCCCCGCAGCGGGTGGACCTACGAGCAGTACTTC.

In this sample, this clone turned up a few times. The chain employs TRBV28 and TRBJ1-5; 7 bases agree with TRBD1. In germline, CDR1 is MDHEN, CDR2 SYDVKM. After removal of 10 bases from V and 9 bases from J, the junction contained 12 bases not matched to a gene. The CDR3 has 13 residues. In DNA, the CDR3 is TGTGCCATCTCAGGGGGAGATTTGCGGCCCCAGCATTTT. Translation gives CAISGGDLRPQHF.

The chain recombines TRBV4-2 with TRBJ2-7; tentative D call: TRBD1 (6 bases). In germline, CDR1 is LGHNA, CDR2 YNFKEQ. The CDR3 consists of 18 residues. Trimming removed 0 bases at V and 0 bases at J, with 18 bases between. CDR3 sequence (DNA): TGTGCCAGCAGCCAAGATCTGGGGGCAGGGGTCACCTCCTACGAGCAGTACTTC. Protein product: CASSQDLGAGVTSYEQYF.

In its sample, this clone was seen a few times. The rearrangement links TRBV5-1 to TRBJ2-7; 8 bases map to TRBD1. Per the germline V gene, CDR1 is SGHRS and CDR2 is YFSETQ. Trimming removed 3 bases from V and 5 bases from J; junction bases left unmatched: 7. This CDR3 comprises 14 residues. CDR3 DNA sequence: TGCGCCAGCAGCTACGGACAGGGCTGGGACGAGCAGTACTTC. Translated, it gives CASSYGQGWDEQYF.

The chain carries TRBV7-8 and TRBJ1-5; D gene uncertain. The CDR3 has 14 residues. Germline values: CDR1 SGHVS, CDR2 FQNEAQ. V lost 0 bases and J lost 4, with 7 bases in between. The CDR3 spells CASSLAFSNQPQHF. The CDR3 DNA reads TGTGCCAGCAGCTTAGCGTTCAGTAATCAGCCCCAGCATTTT.

Here the CDR3 DNA reads TGTGCCAGCAGCTTAGCCAGGGATAGCAATCAGCCCCAGCATTTT. Residues: CASSLARDSNQPQHF. V usage is TRBV7-8 and J usage is TRBJ1-5; possibly TRBD1 for D (5 bases). The V end was cut by 0 bases, the J end by 0 bases, with 6 bases between. Germline assignment: CDR1 SGHVS and CDR2 FQNEAQ. The CDR3 covers 15 residues.

In its sample, this clone was seen a few times. J is TRBJ2-5 and V is TRBV28, with D maybe TRBD2 (6 bases). CDR1 and CDR2 (germline): MDHEN, SYDVKM. Trimming cost V 6 bases and J 3 bases, with 26 bases left between them. The CDR3 consists of 18 residues. The CDR3: CASRRFFQTAGGEETQYF. CDR3 in DNA: TGTGCCAGCAGAAGATTCTTTCAAACAGCGGGCGGTGAAGAGACCCAGTACTTC.